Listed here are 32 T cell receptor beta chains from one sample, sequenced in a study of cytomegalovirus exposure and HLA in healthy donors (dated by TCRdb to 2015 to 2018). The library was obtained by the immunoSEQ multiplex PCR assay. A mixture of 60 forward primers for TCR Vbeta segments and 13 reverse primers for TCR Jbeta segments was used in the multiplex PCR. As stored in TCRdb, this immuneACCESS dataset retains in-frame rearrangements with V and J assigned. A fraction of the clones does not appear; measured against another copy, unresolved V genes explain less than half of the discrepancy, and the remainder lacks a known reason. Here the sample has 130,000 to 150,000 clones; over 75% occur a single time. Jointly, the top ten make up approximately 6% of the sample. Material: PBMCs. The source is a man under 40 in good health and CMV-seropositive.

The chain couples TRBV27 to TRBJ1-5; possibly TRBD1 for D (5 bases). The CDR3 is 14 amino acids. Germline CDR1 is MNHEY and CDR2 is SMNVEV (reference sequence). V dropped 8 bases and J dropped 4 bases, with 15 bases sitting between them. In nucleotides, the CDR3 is TGTGCCAGCGGGCGGGACTTACAAAATCAGCCCCAGCATTTT. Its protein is CASGRDLQNQPQHF.

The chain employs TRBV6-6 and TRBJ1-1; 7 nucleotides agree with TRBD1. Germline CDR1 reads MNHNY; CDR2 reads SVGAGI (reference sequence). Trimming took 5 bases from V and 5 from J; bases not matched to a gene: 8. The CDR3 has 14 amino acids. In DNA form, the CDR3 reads TGTGCCAGCAGTAGGGACAGCGCCAGGACTGAAGCTTTCTTT. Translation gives CASSRDSARTEAFF.

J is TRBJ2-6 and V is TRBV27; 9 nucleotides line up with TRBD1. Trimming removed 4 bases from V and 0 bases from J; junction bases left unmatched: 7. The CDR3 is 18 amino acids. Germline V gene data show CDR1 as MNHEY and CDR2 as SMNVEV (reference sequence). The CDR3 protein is CASSSRTGVNSGANVLTF. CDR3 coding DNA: TGTGCCAGCAGTTCCCGGACAGGGGTCAACTCTGGGGCCAACGTCCTGACTTTC.

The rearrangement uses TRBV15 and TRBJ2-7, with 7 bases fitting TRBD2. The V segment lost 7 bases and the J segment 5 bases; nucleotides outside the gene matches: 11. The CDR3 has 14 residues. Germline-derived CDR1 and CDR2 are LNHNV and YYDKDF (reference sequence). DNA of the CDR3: TGTGCCACCACCACTGCGGGGAGGGACGACGAGCAGTACTTC. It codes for CATTTAGRDDEQYF.

The DNA of the CDR3 is TGTGCCATCAGTTCGGCCCGGGATCCCGAGCAGTACTTC. Translating it yields CAISSARDPEQYF. The chain employs TRBV10-3 and TRBJ2-7, with D maybe TRBD2 (5 bases). Germline assignment: CDR1 ENHRY and CDR2 SYGVKD. CDR3 length: 13 residues. Trimming shortened V by 5 bases and J by 6 bases, and 14 bases separated the two germline ends.

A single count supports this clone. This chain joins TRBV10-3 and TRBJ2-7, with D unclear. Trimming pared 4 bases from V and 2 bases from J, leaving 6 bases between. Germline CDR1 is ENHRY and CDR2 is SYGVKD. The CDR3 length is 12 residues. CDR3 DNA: TGTGCCATCAGTGCCAGTACCTACGAGCAGTACTTC. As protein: CAISASTYEQYF.

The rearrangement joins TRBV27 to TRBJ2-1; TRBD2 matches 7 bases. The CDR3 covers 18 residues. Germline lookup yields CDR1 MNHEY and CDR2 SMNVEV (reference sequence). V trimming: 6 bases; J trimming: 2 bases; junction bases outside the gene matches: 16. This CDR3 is CASRPRGVAALTYNEQFF. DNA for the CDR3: TGTGCCAGCAGACCTCGGGGGGTAGCGGCATTAACCTACAATGAGCAGTTCTTC.

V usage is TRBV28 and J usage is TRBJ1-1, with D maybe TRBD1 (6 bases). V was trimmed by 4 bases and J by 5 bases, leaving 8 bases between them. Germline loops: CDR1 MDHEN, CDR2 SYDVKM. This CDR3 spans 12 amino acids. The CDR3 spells CASSSRGTEAFF. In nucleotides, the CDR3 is TGTGCCAGCAGTTCCAGGGGTACTGAAGCTTTCTTT.

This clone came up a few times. The CDR3 DNA is TGTGCCAGCAGCTTGGTTGAGCGGGGGGTCTACGAGCAGTACTTC. It is translated as CASSLVERGVYEQYF. The rearrangement joins TRBV5-8 to TRBJ2-7, with 9 bases aligning to TRBD2. This CDR3 spans 15 amino acids. The ends lost 0 bases at V and 3 bases at J; junction bases unmatched: 4. CDR1 is SGHTS, CDR2 YDEGEE, per germline.

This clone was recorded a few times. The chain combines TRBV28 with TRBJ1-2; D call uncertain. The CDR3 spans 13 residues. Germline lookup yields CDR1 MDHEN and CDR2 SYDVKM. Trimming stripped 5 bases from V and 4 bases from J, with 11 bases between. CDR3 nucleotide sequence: TGTGCCAGCAGTAGCGAAAGCACCTATGGCTACACCTTC. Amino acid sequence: CASSSESTYGYTF.

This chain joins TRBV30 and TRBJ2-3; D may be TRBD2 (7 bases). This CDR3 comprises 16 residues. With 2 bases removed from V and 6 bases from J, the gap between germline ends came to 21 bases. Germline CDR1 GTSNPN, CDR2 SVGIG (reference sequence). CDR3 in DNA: TGTGCCTGGAGTCAGGGGAGGGGATCCTACGAGGATACGCAGTATTTT. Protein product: CAWSQGRGSYEDTQYF.

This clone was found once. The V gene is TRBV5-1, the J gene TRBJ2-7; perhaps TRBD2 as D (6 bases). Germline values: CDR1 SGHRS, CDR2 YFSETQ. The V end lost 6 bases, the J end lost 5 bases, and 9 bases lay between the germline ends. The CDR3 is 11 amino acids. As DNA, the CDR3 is TGCGCCAGCACGGGAGAGGACGAGCAGTACTTC. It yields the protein CASTGEDEQYF.

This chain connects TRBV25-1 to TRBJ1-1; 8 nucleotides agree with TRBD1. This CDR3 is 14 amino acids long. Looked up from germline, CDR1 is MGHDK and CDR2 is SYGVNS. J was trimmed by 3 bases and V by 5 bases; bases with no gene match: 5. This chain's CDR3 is CASSLGQGDTEAFF. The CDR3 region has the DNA TGTGCCAGCAGTCTAGGACAGGGTGACACTGAAGCTTTCTTT. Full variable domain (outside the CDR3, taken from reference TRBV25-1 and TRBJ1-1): EADIYQTPRYLVIGTGKKITLECSQTMGHDKMYWYQQDPGMELHLIHYSYGVNSTEKGDLSSESTVSRIRTEHFPLTLESARPSHTSQYLCASSLGQGDTEAFFGQGTRLTVV.

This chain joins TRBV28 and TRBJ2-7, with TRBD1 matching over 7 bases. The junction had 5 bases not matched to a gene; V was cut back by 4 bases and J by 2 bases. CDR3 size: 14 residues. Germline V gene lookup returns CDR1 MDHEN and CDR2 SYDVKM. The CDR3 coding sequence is TGTGCCAGCAGTTATGGACAGGTCACCTACGAGCAGTACTTC. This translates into CASSYGQVTYEQYF.

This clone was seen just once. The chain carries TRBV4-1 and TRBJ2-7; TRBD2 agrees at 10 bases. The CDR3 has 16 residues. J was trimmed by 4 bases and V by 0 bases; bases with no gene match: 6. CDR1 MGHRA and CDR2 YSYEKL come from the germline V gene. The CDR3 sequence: CASSQDRGLAEYEQYF. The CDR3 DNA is TGCGCCAGCAGCCAAGATCGAGGACTAGCGGAATACGAGCAGTACTTC.

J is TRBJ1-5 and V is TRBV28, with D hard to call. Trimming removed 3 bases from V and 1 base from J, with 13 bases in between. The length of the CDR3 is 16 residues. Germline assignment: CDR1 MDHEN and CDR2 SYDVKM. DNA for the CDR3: TGTGCCAGCAGTTTGCCCCCCGGGGAAAGCAATCAGCCCCAGCATTTT. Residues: CASSLPPGESNQPQHF.

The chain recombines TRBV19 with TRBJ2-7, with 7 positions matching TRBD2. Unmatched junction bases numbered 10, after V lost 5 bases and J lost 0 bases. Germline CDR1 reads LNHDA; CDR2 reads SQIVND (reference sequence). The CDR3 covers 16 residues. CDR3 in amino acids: CASSVQGGHASYEQYF. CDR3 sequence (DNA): TGTGCCAGTAGTGTCCAGGGAGGGCACGCCTCCTACGAGCAGTACTTC.

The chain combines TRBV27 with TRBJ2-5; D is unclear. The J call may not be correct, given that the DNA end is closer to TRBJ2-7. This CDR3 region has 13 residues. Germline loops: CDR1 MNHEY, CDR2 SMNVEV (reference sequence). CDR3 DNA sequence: TGTGCCAGCAGCCCAATAGTCTCCTACGAGCAGTACTTC. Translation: CASSPIVSYEQYF.

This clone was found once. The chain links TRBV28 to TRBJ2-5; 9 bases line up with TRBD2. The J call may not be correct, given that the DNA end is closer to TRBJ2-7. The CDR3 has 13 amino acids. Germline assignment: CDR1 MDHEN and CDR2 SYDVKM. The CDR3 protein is CASRREGPYEQYF. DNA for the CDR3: TGTGCCAGCAGGCGGGAGGGCCCTTACGAGCAGTACTTC.

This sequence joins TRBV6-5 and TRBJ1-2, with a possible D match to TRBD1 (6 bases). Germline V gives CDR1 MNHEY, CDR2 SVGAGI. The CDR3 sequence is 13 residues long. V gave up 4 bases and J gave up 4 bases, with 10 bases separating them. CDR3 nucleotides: TGTGCCAGCAGTTCCGACAGGACCTATGGCTACACCTTC. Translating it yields CASSSDRTYGYTF.

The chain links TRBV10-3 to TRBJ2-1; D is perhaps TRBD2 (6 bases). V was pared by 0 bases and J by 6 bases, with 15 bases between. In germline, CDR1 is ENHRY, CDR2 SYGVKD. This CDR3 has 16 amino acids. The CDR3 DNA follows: TGTGCCATCAGTGAGTCGCACGGGAGATCTCCCAATGAGCAGTTCTTC. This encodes CAISESHGRSPNEQFF.

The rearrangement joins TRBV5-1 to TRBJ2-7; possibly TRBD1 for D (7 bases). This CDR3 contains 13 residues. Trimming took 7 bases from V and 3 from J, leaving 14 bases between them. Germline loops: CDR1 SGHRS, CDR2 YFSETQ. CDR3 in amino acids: CASGQGGSYEQYF. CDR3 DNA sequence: TGCGCCAGCGGGCAGGGGGGAAGCTACGAGCAGTACTTC.

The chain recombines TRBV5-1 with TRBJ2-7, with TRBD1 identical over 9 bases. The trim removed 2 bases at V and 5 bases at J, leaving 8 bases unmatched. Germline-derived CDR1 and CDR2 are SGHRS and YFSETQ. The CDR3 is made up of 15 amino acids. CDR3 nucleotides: TGCGCCAGCAGCTTTACCGGGACAGGGTCCCACGAGCAGTACTTC. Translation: CASSFTGTGSHEQYF. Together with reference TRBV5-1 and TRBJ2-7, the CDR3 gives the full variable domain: KAGVTQTPRYLIKTRGQQVTLSCSPISGHRSVSWYQQTPGQGLQFLFEYFSETQRNKGNFPGRFSGRQFSNSRSEMNVSTLELGDSALYLCASSFTGTGSHEQYFGPGTRLTVT.

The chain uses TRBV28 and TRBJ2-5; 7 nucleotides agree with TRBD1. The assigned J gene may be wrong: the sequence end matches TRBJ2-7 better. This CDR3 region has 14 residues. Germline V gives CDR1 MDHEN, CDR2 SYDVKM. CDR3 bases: TGTGCCAGCAGTCAGACAGGGTCCAACTACGAGCAGTACTTC. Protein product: CASSQTGSNYEQYF.

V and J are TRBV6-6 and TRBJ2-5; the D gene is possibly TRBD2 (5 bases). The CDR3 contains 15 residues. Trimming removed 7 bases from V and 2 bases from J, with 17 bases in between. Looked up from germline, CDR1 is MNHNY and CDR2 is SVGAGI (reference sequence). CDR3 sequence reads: CASTPGQRKQETQYF. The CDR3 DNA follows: TGTGCCAGCACCCCCGGGCAGCGGAAACAAGAGACCCAGTACTTC.

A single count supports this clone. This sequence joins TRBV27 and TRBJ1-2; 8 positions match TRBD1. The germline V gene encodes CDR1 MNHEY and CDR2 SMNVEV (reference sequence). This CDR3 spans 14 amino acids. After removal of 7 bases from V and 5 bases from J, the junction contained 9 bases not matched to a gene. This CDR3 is CASTGQGNKYGYTF. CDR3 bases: TGTGCCAGCACTGGACAGGGAAACAAGTATGGCTACACCTTC.

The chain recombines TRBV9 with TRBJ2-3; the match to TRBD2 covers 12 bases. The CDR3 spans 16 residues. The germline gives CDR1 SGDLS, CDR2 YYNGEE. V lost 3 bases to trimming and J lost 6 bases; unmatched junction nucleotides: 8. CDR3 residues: CASSEPGLAGADTQYF. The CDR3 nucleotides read TGTGCCAGCAGCGAGCCGGGACTAGCGGGCGCCGATACGCAGTATTTT.

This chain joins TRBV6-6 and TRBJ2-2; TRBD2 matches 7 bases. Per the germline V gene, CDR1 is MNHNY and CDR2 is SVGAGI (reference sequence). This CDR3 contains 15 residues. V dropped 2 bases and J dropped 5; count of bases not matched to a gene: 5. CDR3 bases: TGTGCCAGCAGTTACCCCGGGAGGTCTACCGGGGAGCTGTTTTTT. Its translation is CASSYPGRSTGELFF.

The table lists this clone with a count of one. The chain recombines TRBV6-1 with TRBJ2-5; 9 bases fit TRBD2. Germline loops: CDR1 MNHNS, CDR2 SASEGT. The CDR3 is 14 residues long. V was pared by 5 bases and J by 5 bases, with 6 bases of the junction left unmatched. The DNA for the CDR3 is TGTGCCAGCAGTCGGGCGGGAGGGCCTGAGACCCAGTACTTC. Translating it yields CASSRAGGPETQYF.

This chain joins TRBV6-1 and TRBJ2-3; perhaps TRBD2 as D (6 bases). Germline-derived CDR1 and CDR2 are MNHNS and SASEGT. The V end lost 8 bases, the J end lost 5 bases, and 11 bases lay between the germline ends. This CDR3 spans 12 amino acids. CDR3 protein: CASRRLVDTQYF. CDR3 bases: TGTGCCAGCCGCCGACTAGTAGATACGCAGTATTTT.

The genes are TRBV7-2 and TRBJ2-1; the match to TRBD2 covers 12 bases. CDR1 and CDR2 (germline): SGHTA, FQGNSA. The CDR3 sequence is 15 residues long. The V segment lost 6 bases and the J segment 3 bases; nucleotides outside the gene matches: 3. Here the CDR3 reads CASRQGLAGYNEQFF. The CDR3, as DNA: TGTGCCAGCAGACAGGGACTAGCGGGCTACAATGAGCAGTTCTTC.

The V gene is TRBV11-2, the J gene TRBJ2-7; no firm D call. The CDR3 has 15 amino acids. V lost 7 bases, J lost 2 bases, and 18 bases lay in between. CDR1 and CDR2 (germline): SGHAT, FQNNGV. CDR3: CASTPGAYSPYEQYF. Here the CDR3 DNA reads TGTGCCAGCACCCCCGGAGCATACTCACCCTACGAGCAGTACTTC.